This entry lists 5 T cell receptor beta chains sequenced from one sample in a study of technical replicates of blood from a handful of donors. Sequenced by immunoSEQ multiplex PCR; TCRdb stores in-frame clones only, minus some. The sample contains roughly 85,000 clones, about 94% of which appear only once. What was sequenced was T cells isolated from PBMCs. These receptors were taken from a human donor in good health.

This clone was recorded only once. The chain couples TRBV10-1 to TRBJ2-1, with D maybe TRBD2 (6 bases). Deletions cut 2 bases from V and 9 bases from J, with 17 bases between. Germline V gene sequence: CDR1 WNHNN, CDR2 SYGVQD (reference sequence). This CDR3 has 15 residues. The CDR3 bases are TGCGCCAGCAGTGAGCGACTAGACGGGGTTCGTGAGCAGTTCTTC. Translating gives CASSERLDGVREQFF.

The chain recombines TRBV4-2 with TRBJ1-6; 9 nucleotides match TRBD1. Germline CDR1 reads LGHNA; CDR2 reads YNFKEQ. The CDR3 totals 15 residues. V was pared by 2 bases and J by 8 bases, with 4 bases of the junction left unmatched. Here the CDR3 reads CASSQRDRDYSPLHF. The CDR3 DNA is TGTGCCAGCAGCCAACGGGACAGGGATTATTCACCCCTCCACTTT.

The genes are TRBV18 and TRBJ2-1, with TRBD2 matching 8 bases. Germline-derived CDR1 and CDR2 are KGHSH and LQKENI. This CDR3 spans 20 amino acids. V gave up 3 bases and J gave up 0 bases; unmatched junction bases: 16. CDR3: CASSPRREGYLVSSYNEQFF. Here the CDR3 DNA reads TGTGCCAGCTCACCTCGTCGGGAGGGTTATCTAGTAAGCTCCTACAATGAGCAGTTCTTC.

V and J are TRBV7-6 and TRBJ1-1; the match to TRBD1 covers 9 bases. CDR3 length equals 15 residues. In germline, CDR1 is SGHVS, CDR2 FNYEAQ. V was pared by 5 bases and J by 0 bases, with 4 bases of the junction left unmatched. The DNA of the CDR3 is TGTGCCAGCAGCCCACGGACAGGGGTGAACACTGAAGCTTTCTTT. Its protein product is CASSPRTGVNTEAFF.

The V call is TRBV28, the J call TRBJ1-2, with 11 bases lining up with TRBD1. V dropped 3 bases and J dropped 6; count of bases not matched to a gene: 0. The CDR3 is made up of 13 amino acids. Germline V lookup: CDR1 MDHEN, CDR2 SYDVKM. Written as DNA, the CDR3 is TGTGCCAGCAGTTTGGGACAGGGGGATGGCTACACCTTC. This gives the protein CASSLGQGDGYTF.